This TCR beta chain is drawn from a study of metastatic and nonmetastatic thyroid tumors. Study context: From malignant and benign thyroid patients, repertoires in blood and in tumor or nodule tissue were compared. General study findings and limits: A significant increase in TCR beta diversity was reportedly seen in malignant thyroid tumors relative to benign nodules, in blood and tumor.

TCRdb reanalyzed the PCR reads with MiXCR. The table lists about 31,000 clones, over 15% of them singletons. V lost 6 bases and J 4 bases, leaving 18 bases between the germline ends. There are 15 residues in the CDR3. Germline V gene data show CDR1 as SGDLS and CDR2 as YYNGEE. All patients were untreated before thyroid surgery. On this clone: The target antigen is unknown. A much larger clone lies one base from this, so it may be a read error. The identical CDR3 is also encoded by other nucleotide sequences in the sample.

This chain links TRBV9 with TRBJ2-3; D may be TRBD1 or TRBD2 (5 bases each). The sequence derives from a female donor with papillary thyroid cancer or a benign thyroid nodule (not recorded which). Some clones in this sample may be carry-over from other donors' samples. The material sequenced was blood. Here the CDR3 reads CASNRWGIIADTQYF. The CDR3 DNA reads TGTGCCAGCAACCGGTGGGGGATTATCGCAGATACGCAGTATTTT. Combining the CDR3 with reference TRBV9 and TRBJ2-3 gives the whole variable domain DSGVTQTPKHLITATGQRVTLRCSPRSGDLSVYWYQQSLDQGLQFLIQYYNGEERAKGNILERFSAQQFPDLHSELNLSSLELGDSALYFCASNRWGIIADTQYFGPGTRLTVL.